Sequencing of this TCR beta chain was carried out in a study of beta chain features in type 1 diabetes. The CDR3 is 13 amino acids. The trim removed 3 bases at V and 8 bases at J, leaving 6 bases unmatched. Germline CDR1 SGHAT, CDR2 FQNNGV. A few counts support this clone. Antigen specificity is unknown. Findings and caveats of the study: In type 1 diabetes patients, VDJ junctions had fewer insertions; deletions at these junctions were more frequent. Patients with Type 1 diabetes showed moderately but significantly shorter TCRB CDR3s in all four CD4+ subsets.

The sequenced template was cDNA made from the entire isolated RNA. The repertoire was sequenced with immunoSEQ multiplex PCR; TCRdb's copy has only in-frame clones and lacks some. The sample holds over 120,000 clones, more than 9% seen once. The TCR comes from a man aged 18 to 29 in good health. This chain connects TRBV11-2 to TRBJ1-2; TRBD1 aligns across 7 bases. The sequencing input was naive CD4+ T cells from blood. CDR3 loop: CASSFEGARGYTF. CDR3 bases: TGTGCCAGCAGCTTCGAGGGGGCGCGCGGCTACACCTTC.